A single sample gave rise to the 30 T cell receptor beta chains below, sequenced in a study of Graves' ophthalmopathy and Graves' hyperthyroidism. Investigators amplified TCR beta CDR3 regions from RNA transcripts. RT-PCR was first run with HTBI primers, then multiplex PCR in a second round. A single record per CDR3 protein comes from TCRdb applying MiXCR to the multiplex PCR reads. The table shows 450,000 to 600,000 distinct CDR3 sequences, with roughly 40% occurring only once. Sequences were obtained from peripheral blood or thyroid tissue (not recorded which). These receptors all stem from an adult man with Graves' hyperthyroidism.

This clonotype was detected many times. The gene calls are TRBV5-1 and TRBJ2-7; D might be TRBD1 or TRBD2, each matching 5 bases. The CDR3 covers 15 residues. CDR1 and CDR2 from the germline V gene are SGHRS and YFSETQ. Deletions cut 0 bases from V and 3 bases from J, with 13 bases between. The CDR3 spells CASSLGFGAIYEQYF. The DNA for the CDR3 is TGCGCCAGCAGCTTGGGATTCGGGGCCATCTACGAGCAGTACTTC.

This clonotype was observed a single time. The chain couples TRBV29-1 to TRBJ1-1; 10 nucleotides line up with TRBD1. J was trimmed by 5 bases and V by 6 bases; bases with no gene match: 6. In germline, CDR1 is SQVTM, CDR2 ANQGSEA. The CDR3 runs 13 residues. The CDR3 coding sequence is TGCAGCGTATCCGGGACAGGGGTTACTGAAGCTTTCTTT. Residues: CSVSGTGVTEAFF.

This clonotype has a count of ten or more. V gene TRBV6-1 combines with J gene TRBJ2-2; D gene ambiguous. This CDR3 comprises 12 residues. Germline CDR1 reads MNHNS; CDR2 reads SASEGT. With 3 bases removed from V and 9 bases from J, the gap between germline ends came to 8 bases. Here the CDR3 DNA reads TGTGCCAGCAGTGACGGCCCCCGGGAGCTGTTTTTT. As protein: CASSDGPRELFF.

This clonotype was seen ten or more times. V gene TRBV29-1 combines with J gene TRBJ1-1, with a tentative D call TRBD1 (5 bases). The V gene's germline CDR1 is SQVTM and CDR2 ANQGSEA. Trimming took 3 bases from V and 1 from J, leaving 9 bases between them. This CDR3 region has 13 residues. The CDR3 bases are TGCAGCGTTGATCGGCAGGGGAACACTGAAGCTTTCTTT. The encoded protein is CSVDRQGNTEAFF. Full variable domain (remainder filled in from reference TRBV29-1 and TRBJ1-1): SAVISQKPSRDICQRGTSLTIQCQVDSQVTMMFWYRQQPGQSLTLIATANQGSEATYESGFVIDKFPISRPNLTFSTLTVSNMSPEDSSIYLCSVDRQGNTEAFFGQGTRLTVV.

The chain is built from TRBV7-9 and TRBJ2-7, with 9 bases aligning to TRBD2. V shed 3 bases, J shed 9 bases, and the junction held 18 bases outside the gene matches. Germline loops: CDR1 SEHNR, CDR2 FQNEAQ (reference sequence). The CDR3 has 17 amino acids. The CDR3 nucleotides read TGTGCCAGCAGCTTGGCTAGGGGAGCGGGGGGCCCAGATACGCAGTACTTC. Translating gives CASSLARGAGGPDTQYF.

CDR3 residues: CASSIAGQGNGYTF. The CDR3 DNA follows: TGTGCCAGTAGTATAGCTGGACAGGGGAACGGCTACACCTTC. V is TRBV19 and J is TRBJ1-2, with 9 bases that match TRBD1. This CDR3 comprises 14 residues. V trimming: 1 base; J trimming: 8 bases; junction bases outside the gene matches: 5. Germline V gene lookup returns CDR1 LNHDA and CDR2 SQIVND (reference sequence).

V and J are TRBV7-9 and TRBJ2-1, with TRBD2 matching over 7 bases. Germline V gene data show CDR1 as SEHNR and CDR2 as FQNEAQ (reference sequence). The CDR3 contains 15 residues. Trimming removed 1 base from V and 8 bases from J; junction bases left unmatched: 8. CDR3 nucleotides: TGTGCCAGCAGCTTAGGCGGGGGACCGATCGATGAGCAGTTCTTC. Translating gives CASSLGGGPIDEQFF.

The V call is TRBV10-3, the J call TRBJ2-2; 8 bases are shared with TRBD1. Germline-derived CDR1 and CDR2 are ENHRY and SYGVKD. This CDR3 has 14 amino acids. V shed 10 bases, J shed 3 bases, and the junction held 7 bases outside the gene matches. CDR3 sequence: CASTGTGDTGELFF. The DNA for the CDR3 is TGTGCCAGCACTGGGACAGGTGACACCGGGGAGCTGTTTTTT.

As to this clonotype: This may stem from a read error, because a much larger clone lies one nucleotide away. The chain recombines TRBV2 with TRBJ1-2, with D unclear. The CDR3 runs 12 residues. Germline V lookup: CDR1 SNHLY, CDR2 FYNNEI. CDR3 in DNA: TGTGCCAGCACCAGAGACCGGGCTGGCCACACCTTC. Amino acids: CASTRDRAGHTF.

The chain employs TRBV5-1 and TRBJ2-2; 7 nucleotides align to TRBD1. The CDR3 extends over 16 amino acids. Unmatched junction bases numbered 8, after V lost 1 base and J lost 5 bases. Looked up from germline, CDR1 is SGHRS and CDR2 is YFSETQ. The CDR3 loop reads CASSLHFARGTGELFF. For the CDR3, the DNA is TGCGCCAGCAGCTTGCATTTTGCCAGGGGGACCGGGGAGCTGTTTTTT.

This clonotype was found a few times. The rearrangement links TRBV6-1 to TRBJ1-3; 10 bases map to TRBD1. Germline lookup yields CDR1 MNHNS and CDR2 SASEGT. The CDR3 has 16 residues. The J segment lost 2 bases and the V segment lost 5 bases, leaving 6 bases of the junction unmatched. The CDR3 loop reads CASSYLDRGPGNTIYF. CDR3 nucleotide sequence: TGTGCCAGCAGTTACTTAGACAGGGGGCCTGGAAACACCATATATTTT.

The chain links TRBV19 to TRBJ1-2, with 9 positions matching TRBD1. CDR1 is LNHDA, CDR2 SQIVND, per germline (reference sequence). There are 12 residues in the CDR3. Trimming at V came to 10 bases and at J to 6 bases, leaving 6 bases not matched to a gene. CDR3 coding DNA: TGTGCCACAGGACAGGGGTACGATGGCTACACCTTC. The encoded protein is CATGQGYDGYTF.

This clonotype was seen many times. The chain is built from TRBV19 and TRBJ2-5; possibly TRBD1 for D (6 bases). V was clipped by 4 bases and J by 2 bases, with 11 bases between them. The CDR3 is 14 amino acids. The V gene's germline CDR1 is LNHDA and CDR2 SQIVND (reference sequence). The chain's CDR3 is CASSTLDRQETQYF. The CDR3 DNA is TGTGCCAGTAGTACCCTCGACAGGCAAGAGACCCAGTACTTC.

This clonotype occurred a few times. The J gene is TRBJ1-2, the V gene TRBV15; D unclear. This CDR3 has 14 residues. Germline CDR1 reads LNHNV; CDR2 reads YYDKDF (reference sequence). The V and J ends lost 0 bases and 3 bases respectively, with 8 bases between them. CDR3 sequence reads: CATSRETNHYGYTF. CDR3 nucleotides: TGTGCCACCAGCAGAGAGACTAACCACTATGGCTACACCTTC.

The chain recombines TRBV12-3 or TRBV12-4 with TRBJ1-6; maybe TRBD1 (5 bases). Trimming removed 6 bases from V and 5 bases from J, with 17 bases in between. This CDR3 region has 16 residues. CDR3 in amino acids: CASSNPGRLDNSPLHF. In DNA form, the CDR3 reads TGTGCCAGCAGCAATCCGGGACGGCTAGATAATTCACCCCTCCACTTT.

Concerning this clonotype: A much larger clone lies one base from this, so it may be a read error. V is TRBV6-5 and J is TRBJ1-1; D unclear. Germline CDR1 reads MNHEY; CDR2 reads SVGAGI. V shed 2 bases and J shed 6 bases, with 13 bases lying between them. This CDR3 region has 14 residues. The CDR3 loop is CASSYRVEGAEAFF. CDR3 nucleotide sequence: TGTGCCAGCAGTTACCGTGTGGAGGGAGCTGAAGCTTTCTTT.

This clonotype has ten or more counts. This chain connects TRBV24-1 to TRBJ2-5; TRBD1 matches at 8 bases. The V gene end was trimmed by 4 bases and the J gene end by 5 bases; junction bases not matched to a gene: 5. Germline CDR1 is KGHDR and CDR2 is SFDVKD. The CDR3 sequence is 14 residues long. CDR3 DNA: TGTGCCACCAGTGAACAGGGGGGAGGCGAGACCCAGTACTTC. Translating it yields CATSEQGGGETQYF.

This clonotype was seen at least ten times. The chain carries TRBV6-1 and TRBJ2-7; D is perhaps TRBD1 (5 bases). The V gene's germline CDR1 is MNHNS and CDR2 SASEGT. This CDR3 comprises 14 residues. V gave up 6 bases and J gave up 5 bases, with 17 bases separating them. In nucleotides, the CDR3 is TGTGCCAGCAGGGACATGAGACGTTCTGACGAGCAGTACTTC. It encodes CASRDMRRSDEQYF.

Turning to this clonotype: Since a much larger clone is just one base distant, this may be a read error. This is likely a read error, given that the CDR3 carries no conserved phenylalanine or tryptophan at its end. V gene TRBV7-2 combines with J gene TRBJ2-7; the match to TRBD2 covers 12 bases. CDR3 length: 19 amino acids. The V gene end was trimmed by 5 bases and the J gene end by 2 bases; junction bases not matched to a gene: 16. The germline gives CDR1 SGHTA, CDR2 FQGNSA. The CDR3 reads CASSQTGTSGLRDPYEQYS. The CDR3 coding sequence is TGTGCCAGCAGCCAAACCGGGACTAGCGGGCTAAGGGATCCCTACGAGCAGTACTCC.

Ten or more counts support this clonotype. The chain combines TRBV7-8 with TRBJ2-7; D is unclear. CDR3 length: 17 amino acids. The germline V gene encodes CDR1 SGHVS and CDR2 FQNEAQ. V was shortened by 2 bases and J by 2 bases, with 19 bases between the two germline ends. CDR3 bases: TGTGCCAGCAGCTTAATTCAGCTCGACACAAAACCCTACGAGCAGTACTTC. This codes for CASSLIQLDTKPYEQYF.

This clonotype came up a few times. The CDR3 nucleotides read TGTGCCATCAGACCGGGACAGGGGGCCGGTGAGCAGTACTTC. Amino acids: CAIRPGQGAGEQYF. This rearrangement joins TRBV10-3 to TRBJ2-7; 12 nucleotides match TRBD1. V was pared by 6 bases and J by 7 bases, with 7 bases of the junction left unmatched. CDR1 and CDR2 (germline): ENHRY, SYGVKD. This CDR3 has 14 residues.

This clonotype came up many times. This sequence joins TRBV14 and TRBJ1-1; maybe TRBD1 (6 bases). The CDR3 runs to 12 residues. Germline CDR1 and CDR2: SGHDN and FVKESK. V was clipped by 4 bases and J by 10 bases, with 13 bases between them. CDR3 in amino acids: CASSLVGGGAFF. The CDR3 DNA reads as TGTGCCAGCAGCCTTGTAGGAGGGGGAGCTTTCTTT.

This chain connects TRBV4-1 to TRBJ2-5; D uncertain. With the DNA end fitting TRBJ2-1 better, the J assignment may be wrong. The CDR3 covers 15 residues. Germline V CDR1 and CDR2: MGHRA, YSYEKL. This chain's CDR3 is CASSQDNLELDEQFF. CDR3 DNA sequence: TGCGCCAGCAGCCAAGATAATCTAGAATTGGATGAGCAGTTCTTC.

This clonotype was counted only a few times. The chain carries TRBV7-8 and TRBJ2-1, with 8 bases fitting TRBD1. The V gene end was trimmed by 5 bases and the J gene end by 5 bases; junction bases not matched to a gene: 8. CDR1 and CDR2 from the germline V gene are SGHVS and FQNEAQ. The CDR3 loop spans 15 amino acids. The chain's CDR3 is CASSLRQGRNNEQFF. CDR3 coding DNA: TGTGCCAGCAGCCTCCGACAGGGGCGAAACAATGAGCAGTTCTTC.

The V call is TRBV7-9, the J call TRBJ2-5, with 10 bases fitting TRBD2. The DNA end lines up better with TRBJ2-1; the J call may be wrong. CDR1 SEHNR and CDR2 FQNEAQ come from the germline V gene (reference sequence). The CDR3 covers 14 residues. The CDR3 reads CASSPGLADNEQFF. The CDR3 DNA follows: TGTGCCAGCAGCCCCGGACTAGCGGACAATGAGCAGTTCTTC.

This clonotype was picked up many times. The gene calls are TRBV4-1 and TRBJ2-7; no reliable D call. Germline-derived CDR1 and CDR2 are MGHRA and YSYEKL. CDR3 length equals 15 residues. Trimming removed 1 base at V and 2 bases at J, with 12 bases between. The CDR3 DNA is TGCGCCAGCAGCCAAGCGCCAGGTCGGACCTACGAGCAGTACTTC. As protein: CASSQAPGRTYEQYF.

The DNA for the CDR3 is TGTGCCACCAGTGGGGACTGGGAAAATAATGAGCAGTTCTTC. This sequence encodes CATSGDWENNEQFF. J is TRBJ2-1 and V is TRBV24-1; maybe TRBD2 (6 bases). The germline gives CDR1 KGHDR, CDR2 SFDVKD. Trimming shortened V by 5 bases and J by 7 bases, and 14 bases separated the two germline ends. The CDR3 contains 14 residues.

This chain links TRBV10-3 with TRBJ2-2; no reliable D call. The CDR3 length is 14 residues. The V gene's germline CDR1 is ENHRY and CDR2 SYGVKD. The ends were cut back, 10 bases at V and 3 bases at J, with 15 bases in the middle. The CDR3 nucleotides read TGTGCCAGCAGCCCCGGGCCAGACACCGGGGAGCTGTTTTTT. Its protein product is CASSPGPDTGELFF.

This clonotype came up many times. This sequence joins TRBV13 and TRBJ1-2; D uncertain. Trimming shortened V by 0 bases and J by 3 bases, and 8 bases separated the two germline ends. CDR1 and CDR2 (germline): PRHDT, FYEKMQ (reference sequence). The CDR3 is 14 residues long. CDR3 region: CASSLGVLDYGYTF. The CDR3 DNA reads TGTGCCAGCAGCTTAGGGGTCTTGGACTATGGCTACACCTTC.

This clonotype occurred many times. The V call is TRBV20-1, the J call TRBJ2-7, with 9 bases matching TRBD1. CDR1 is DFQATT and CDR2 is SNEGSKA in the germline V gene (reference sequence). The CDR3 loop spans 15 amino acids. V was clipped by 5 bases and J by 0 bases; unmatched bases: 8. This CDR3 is CSAQTGGVGSYEQYF. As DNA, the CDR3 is TGCAGTGCTCAAACAGGGGGCGTAGGCTCCTACGAGCAGTACTTC.